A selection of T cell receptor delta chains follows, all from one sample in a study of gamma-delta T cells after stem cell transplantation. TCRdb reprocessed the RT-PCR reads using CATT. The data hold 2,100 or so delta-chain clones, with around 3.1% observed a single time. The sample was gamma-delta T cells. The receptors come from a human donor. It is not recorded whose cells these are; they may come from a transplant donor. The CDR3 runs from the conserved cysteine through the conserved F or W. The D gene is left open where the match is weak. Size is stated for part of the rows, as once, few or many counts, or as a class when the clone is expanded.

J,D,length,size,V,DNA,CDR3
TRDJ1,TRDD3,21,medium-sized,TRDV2,TGTGCCTGTGACACAATTGCCGTACTGGGGGATAAACCCTCGTACACCGATAAACTCATCTTT,CACDTIAVLGDKPSYTDKLIF
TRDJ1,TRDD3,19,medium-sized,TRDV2,TGTGCCTGTGACCCACTCCGTACTGGGGGATACGCACAGACCGATAAACTCATCTTT,CACDPLRTGGYAQTDKLIF
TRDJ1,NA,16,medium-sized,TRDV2,TGTGCCTGTGACACCGTCGTGGGAGGGAGCACCGATAAACTCATCTTT,CACDTVVGGSTDKLIF
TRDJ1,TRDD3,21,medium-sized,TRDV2,TGTGCCTGTGACGCGGTGGTGGGGGATACGCGGGATCCCCCGGAGACCGATAAACTCATCTTT,CACDAVVGDTRDPPETDKLIF
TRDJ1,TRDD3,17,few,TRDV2,TGTGCCTGTGAAGGTTTGGAGCTGGGGGATACAACCGATAAACTCATCTTT,CACEGLELGDTTDKLIF
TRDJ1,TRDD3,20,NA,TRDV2,TGTGCCTGTGACTCCATTCCCGAGGCTGGGGGATACTTGGAAACCGATAAACTCATCTTT,CACDSIPEAGGYLETDKLIF
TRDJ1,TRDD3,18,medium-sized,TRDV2,TGTGCCTGTGACGCCTTACTGGGGGATACCCCGTACACCGATAAACTCATCTTT,CACDALLGDTPYTDKLIF
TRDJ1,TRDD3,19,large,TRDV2,TGTGCCTGTGACACCGTAGATTACAGGGGGGATACATACACCGATAAACTCATCTTT,CACDTVDYRGDTYTDKLIF
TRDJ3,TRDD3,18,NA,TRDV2,TGTGCCTGTGACCGACTGGGGGCCGCCTCCTGGGACACCCGACAGATGTTTTTC,CACDRLGAASWDTRQMFF
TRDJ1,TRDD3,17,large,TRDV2,TGTGCCTGTGACCTACTGGGGGAGAGGGGGAACACCGATAAACTCATCTTT,CACDLLGERGNTDKLIF
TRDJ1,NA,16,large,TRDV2,TGTGCCTGTGACGGGGTACAATCCCTGGGAACCGATAAACTCATCTTT,CACDGVQSLGTDKLIF
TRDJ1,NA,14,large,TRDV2,TGTGCCTGTGACCTGGTGGGGGGAGACGATAAACTCATCTTT,CACDLVGGDDKLIF
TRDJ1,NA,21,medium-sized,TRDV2,TGTGCCTGTGACACCGTCGGACCTGCTTCCTCAGACCACCCTTACACCGATAAACTCATCTTT,CACDTVGPASSDHPYTDKLIF
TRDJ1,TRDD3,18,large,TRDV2,TGTGCCTGTGACCCGGTTTGGACTGGGGGATACGCGACCGATAAACTCATCTTT,CACDPVWTGGYATDKLIF
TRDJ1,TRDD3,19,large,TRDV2,TGTGCCTGTGAAACCTTAGGGGATACCCGAAAATCGTACACCGATAAACTCATCTTT,CACETLGDTRKSYTDKLIF
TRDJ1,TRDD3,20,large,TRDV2,TGTGCCTGTGACACTTGGTCCCCTACTGGGGGTCCCCCGTACACCGATAAACTCATCTTT,CACDTWSPTGGPPYTDKLIF
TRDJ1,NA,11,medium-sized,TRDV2,TGTTCGGATACTAACACCGATAAACTCATCTTT,CSDTNTDKLIF
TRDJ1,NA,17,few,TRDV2,TGTGCCTGTGACACCTGGATGCCCGGGGGAGACACCGATAAACTCATCTTT,CACDTWMPGGDTDKLIF
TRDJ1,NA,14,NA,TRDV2,TGTGCCTGTGGCGCCATTTCAAACACCGATAAACTCATCTTT,CACGAISNTDKLIF
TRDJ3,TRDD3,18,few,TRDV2,TGTGCCTGTGACCTACTGGGGGATACCTCCTGGGACACCCGACAGATGTTTTTC,CACDLLGDTSWDTRQMFF
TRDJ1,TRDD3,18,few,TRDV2,TGTGCCTGTGACACCGTGTCTGGGGGATACGCAGGGACCGATAAACTCATCTTT,CACDTVSGGYAGTDKLIF
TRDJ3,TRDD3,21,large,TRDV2,TGTGCCTGTGACACCGGCTGGGGTGGGGGATATAGCTCCTGGGACACCCGACAGATGTTTTTC,CACDTGWGGGYSSWDTRQMFF
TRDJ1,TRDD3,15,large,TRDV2,TGTGCCTGTGACACCGTTGGGGGATATTCTGATAAACTCATCTTT,CACDTVGGYSDKLIF